This T cell receptor (beta chain) originates from a study of blood T cells in healthy people across ages. Overall study findings and caveats: Unknown donor CMV status possibly confounded expanded clonotype changes. Donors of long life had a larger count of naive CD4+ cells and greater diversity than aged donors.

The authors ran a second PCR of about 6 to 11 cycles using a sample-barcoded 5' primer and a J-beta primer mix. Template switching added a 12-random-nucleotide identifier to every cDNA molecule. Each CDR3 protein is one row after TCRdb ran MiXCR on the 5' RACE reads. Of about 1.4 million distinct CDR3 sequences listed, 45% to 70% were seen once; the top ten hold roughly 6.3%. This clonotype was picked up a small number of times. Its antigen is as yet unknown. The V end lost 3 bases, the J end lost 11 bases, and 11 bases lay between the germline ends. CDR1 KGHSH and CDR2 LQKENI come from the germline V gene. The CDR3 is 13 amino acids.

The receptor was isolated from a man aged 18 to 29 in good health. The material sequenced was blood. The rearrangement links TRBV18 to TRBJ1-6, with D uncertain. In DNA, the CDR3 is TGTGCCAGCTCACCGGAGGCAGGTGCACCCCTCCACTTT. Translated, it gives CASSPEAGAPLHF.